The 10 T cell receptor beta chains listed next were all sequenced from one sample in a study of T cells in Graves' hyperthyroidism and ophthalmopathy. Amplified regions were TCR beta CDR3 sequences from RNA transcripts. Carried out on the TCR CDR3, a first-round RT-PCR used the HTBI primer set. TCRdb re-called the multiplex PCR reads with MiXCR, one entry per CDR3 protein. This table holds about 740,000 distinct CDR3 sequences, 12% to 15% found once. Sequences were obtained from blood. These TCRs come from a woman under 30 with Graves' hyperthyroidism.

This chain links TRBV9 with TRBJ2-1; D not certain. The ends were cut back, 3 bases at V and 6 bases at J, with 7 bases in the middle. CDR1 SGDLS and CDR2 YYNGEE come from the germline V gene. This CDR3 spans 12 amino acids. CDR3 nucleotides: TGTGCCAGCAGCGATCGCCCCAATGAGCAGTTCTTC. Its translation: CASSDRPNEQFF.

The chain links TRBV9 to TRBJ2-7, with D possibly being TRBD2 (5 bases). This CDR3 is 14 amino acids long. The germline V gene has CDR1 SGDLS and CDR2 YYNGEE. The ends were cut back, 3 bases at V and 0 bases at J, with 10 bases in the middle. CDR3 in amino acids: CASSAPGSSYEQYF. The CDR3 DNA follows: TGTGCCAGCAGCGCTCCGGGAAGCTCCTACGAGCAGTACTTC.

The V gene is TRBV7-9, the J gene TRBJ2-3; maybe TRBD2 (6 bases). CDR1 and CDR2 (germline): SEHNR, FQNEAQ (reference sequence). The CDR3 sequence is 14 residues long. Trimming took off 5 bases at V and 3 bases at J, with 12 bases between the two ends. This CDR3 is CASSVTGRTDTQYF. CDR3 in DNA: TGTGCCAGCAGCGTTACGGGGAGGACAGATACGCAGTATTTT.

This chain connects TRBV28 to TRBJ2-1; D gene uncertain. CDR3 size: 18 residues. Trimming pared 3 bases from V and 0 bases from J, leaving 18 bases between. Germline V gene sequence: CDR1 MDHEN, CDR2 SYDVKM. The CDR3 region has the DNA TGTGCCAGCAGTTTGCACTTCATACTAAGCTCCTCCTACAATGAGCAGTTCTTC. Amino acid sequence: CASSLHFILSSSYNEQFF.

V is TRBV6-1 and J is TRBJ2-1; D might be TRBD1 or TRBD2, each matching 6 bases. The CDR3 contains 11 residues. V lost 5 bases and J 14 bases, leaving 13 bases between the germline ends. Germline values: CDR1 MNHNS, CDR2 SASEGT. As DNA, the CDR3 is TGTGCCAGCAGTTTCGGGGGCGGTGAGTTCTTC. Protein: CASSFGGGEFF.

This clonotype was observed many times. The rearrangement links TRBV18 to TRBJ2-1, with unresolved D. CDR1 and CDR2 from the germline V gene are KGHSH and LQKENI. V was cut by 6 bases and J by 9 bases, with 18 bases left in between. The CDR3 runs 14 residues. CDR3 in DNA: TGTGCCAGCTCCCCGGCCAATAGACCGGGTGAGCAGTTCTTC. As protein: CASSPANRPGEQFF.

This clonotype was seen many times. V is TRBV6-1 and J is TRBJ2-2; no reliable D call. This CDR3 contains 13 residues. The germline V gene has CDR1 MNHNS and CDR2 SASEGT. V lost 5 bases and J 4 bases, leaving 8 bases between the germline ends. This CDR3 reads CASSITSTGELFF. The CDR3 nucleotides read TGTGCCAGCAGTATTACGTCCACCGGGGAGCTGTTTTTT.

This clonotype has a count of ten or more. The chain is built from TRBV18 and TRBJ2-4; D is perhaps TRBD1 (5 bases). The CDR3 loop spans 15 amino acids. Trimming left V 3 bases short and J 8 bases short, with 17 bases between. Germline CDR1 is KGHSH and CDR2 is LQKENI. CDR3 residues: CASSPPAGKRDIQYF. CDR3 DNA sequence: TGTGCCAGCTCACCGCCGGCAGGGAAGCGAGACATTCAGTACTTC.

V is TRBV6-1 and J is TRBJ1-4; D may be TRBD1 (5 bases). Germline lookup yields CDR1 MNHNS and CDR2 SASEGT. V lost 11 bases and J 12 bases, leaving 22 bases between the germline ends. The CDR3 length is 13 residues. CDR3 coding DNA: TGTGCCTCTGCTGGGACGGCGCTAGGTGAACTGTTTTTT. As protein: CASAGTALGELFF.

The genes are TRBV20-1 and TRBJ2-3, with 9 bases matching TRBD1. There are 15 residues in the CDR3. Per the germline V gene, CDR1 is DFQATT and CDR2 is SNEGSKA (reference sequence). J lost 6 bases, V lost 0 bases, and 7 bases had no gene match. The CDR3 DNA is TGCAGTGCTAGAGATATGACAGGGGGATGGGATACGCAGTATTTT. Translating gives CSARDMTGGWDTQYF.